These T cell receptor beta chains were read from a single sample in a study of blood T cell repertoires in COVID-19. Here immunoSEQ multiplex PCR was the method, and the copy in TCRdb shows in-frame clones only, minus some. This sample carries fewer than 200,000 clones, about 85% of them seen once, and the ten largest clones take about 1.2%. What was sequenced was peripheral blood. The receptors come from a man between 60 and 70 years old who had recovered from COVID-19. CDR3s include the opening cysteine and the closing phenylalanine or tryptophan. D genes are given only for firm matches. Size is stated for part of the rows, as once, few or many counts, or as a class when the clone is expanded.

d_call: TRBD1; v_call: TRBV3-1/TRBV3-2; j_call: TRBJ1-2; clone_size: once; cdr3_nt: TGTGCCAGCAGCCAACAAGGGGGCAAGGATGGCTACACCTTC; cdr3_aa: CASSQQGGKDGYTF
d_call: TRBD2; v_call: TRBV24-1; j_call: TRBJ2-1; clone_size: -; cdr3_nt: TGTGCCACCAGTGATTGGGCGGGAGGGCAGTTCTTC; cdr3_aa: CATSDWAGGQFF
d_call: -; v_call: TRBV5-4; j_call: TRBJ2-7; clone_size: -; cdr3_nt: TGTGCCAGCAGCTCCCTCTACGAGCAGTACTTC; cdr3_aa: CASSSLYEQYF
d_call: -; v_call: TRBV4-2; j_call: TRBJ2-1; clone_size: -; cdr3_nt: TGTGCCAGCAGCTTCGGTACGGGTAGCTCCTACAATGAGCAGTTCTTC; cdr3_aa: CASSFGTGSSYNEQFF
d_call: -; v_call: TRBV10-3; j_call: TRBJ1-2; clone_size: -; cdr3_nt: TGTGCCATCAGTGAGTCGGCGGGACGGAGATCCCATGGCTACACCTTC; cdr3_aa: CAISESAGRRSHGYTF
d_call: TRBD1; v_call: TRBV24-1; j_call: TRBJ2-2; clone_size: once; cdr3_nt: TGTGCCACCAGTGATGCCCTCCAGGGACAGGCGGCCGGGGAGCTGTTTTTT; cdr3_aa: CATSDALQGQAAGELFF
d_call: -; v_call: TRBV3-1/TRBV3-2; j_call: TRBJ1-3; clone_size: few; cdr3_nt: TGTGCCAGCAGCCAAGTCAACAGAAACACCATATATTTT; cdr3_aa: CASSQVNRNTIYF
d_call: TRBD1; v_call: TRBV19; j_call: TRBJ1-3; clone_size: -; cdr3_nt: TGTGCCAGTGGACAGGGACCGGAGGGAAACACCATATATTTT; cdr3_aa: CASGQGPEGNTIYF
d_call: TRBD2; v_call: TRBV6-1; j_call: TRBJ2-5; clone_size: -; cdr3_nt: TGTGCCAGCAGTGAACTCCCGGGACTAGCGGGGGGAGAGACCCAGTACTTC; cdr3_aa: CASSELPGLAGGETQYF
d_call: TRBD2; v_call: TRBV7-2; j_call: TRBJ2-1; clone_size: -; cdr3_nt: TGTGCCAGCAGCTTATCTAGCGGGAGTTTGTCCTACAATGAGCAGTTCTTC; cdr3_aa: CASSLSSGSLSYNEQFF
d_call: TRBD2; v_call: TRBV7-3; j_call: TRBJ2-2; clone_size: once; cdr3_nt: TGTGCCAGCAGCTCCTCTAGCGGAAACACCGGGGAGCTGTTTTTT; cdr3_aa: CASSSSSGNTGELFF
d_call: TRBD2; v_call: TRBV10-3; j_call: TRBJ2-1; clone_size: once; cdr3_nt: TGTGCCATCACCGGACTAGCGCAGTACAATGAGCAGTTCTTC; cdr3_aa: CAITGLAQYNEQFF
d_call: -; v_call: TRBV19; j_call: TRBJ1-1; clone_size: -; cdr3_nt: TGTGCCAGTCCCCGGAACACTGAAGCTTTCTTT; cdr3_aa: CASPRNTEAFF
d_call: TRBD2; v_call: TRBV6-1; j_call: TRBJ2-1; clone_size: -; cdr3_nt: TGTGCCAGCAGTGATCCTAGCGGGGTAGGGGAGCAGTTCTTC; cdr3_aa: CASSDPSGVGEQFF
d_call: -; v_call: TRBV18; j_call: TRBJ1-4; clone_size: -; cdr3_nt: TGTGCCAGCTCACCACGCGGAGGCCTTGAGGGTGAAAAACTGTTTTTT; cdr3_aa: CASSPRGGLEGEKLFF
d_call: -; v_call: TRBV27; j_call: TRBJ2-7; clone_size: -; cdr3_nt: TGTGCCAGCACCCTTACCTACGAGCAGTACTTC; cdr3_aa: CASTLTYEQYF
d_call: TRBD1; v_call: TRBV7-8; j_call: TRBJ2-6; clone_size: -; cdr3_nt: TGTGCCAGCAGCTTAGTTGGTAGGGACAGGGTTAGGGCCAACGTCCTGACTTTC; cdr3_aa: CASSLVGRDRVRANVLTF
d_call: TRBD2; v_call: TRBV4-1; j_call: TRBJ2-5; clone_size: -; cdr3_nt: TGCGCCGGACCGGGACTAGCGGGGGCAATCCAAGAGACCCAGTACTTC; cdr3_aa: CAGPGLAGAIQETQYF
d_call: -; v_call: TRBV5-4; j_call: TRBJ1-1; clone_size: -; cdr3_nt: TGTGCCAGCAGCTTACAGGGCTCGAACACTGAAGCTTTCTTT; cdr3_aa: CASSLQGSNTEAFF
d_call: -; v_call: TRBV7-9; j_call: TRBJ1-2; clone_size: -; cdr3_nt: TGTGCCAGCAGCTTACATCGACAGTTGTACCTCAATGGCTACACCTTC; cdr3_aa: CASSLHRQLYLNGYTF
d_call: -; v_call: TRBV19; j_call: TRBJ1-1; clone_size: few; cdr3_nt: TGTGCCAGTAGTCATCAAGGGTTGGACTCTGAAGCTTTCTTT; cdr3_aa: CASSHQGLDSEAFF
d_call: -; v_call: TRBV7-9; j_call: TRBJ2-3; clone_size: -; cdr3_nt: TGTGCCAGCAGCTCCTCGGCAGGTCGGGGAGGTACGCAGTATTTT; cdr3_aa: CASSSSAGRGGTQYF
d_call: -; v_call: TRBV5-1; j_call: TRBJ2-3; clone_size: -; cdr3_nt: TGCGCCAGCAGCTTGGATCCCAGGAGCACAGATACGCAGTATTTT; cdr3_aa: CASSLDPRSTDTQYF
d_call: -; v_call: TRBV6-6; j_call: TRBJ2-7; clone_size: -; cdr3_nt: TGTGCCAGCAGTCTTATTCCCCCCCGGAGACCGGGCCAGGGGAGTTTAGGGCCCTACGAGCAGTACTTC; cdr3_aa: CASSLIPPRRPGQGSLGPYEQYF
d_call: TRBD2; v_call: TRBV18; j_call: TRBJ2-5; clone_size: -; cdr3_nt: TGTGCCAGCTCGCAGCGGGGGGGACAAGAGACCCAGTACTTC; cdr3_aa: CASSQRGGQETQYF
d_call: TRBD1; v_call: TRBV5-8; j_call: TRBJ1-5; clone_size: -; cdr3_nt: TGTGCCAGCAGCTTGGGTACAGGGGAAGGTCAGCCCCAGCATTTT; cdr3_aa: CASSLGTGEGQPQHF
d_call: -; v_call: TRBV7-8; j_call: TRBJ2-2; clone_size: -; cdr3_nt: TGTGCCAGCAGCTTAGAGGGGGCGAACACCGGGGAGCTGTTTTTT; cdr3_aa: CASSLEGANTGELFF
d_call: -; v_call: TRBV3-1/TRBV3-2; j_call: TRBJ1-2; clone_size: -; cdr3_nt: TGTGCCAGCAGCCCCTACAGGAATACTAACTATGGCTACACCTTC; cdr3_aa: CASSPYRNTNYGYTF
d_call: -; v_call: TRBV5-4; j_call: TRBJ2-1; clone_size: -; cdr3_nt: TGTGCCAGCAGCTTGGGGTTCGGCAGGGCCGTCTCCTACAATGAGCAGTTCTTC; cdr3_aa: CASSLGFGRAVSYNEQFF
d_call: -; v_call: TRBV5-4; j_call: TRBJ1-2; clone_size: -; cdr3_nt: TGTGCCAGCAGCGAAACTACCGATGGCTACACCTTC; cdr3_aa: CASSETTDGYTF
d_call: -; v_call: TRBV18; j_call: TRBJ2-7; clone_size: -; cdr3_nt: TGTGCCAGCTCAGAGGGGGACGAGCAGTACTTC; cdr3_aa: CASSEGDEQYF
d_call: TRBD1; v_call: TRBV3-1/TRBV3-2; j_call: TRBJ1-6; clone_size: -; cdr3_nt: TGTGCCAGCAGCCCACCGACAGGGGATTCACCCCTCCACTTT; cdr3_aa: CASSPPTGDSPLHF
d_call: -; v_call: TRBV6-5; j_call: TRBJ1-1; clone_size: few; cdr3_nt: TGTGCCAGCAGAGACTATCCGAACACTGAAGCTTTCTTT; cdr3_aa: CASRDYPNTEAFF
d_call: TRBD1; v_call: TRBV4-2; j_call: TRBJ1-3; clone_size: -; cdr3_nt: TGTGCCAGCAGCCAAGTAACAGGGGGCGCAGGAAACACCATATATTTT; cdr3_aa: CASSQVTGGAGNTIYF
d_call: TRBD1; v_call: TRBV7-2; j_call: TRBJ1-1; clone_size: -; cdr3_nt: TGTGCCAGCAGCGCACCAGGGGGGAACACTGAAGCTTTCTTT; cdr3_aa: CASSAPGGNTEAFF
d_call: -; v_call: TRBV5-1; j_call: TRBJ1-1; clone_size: -; cdr3_nt: TGCGCCAGCAGCTTTGGGGGGGACACTGAAGCTTTCTTT; cdr3_aa: CASSFGGDTEAFF
d_call: -; v_call: TRBV7-9; j_call: TRBJ2-7; clone_size: -; cdr3_nt: TGTGCCAGCAGCTTCCCCGGTTGGTACGAGCAGTACTTC; cdr3_aa: CASSFPGWYEQYF
d_call: -; v_call: TRBV2; j_call: TRBJ2-7; clone_size: -; cdr3_nt: TGTGCCAGCAGCGGACGACAGGCCTCCTACGAGCAGTACTTC; cdr3_aa: CASSGRQASYEQYF
d_call: TRBD2; v_call: TRBV18; j_call: TRBJ2-3; clone_size: once; cdr3_nt: TGTGCCAGCTCACCACCACTAGCGGGGGGGCCCCGGACAGATACGCAGTATTTT; cdr3_aa: CASSPPLAGGPRTDTQYF
d_call: -; v_call: TRBV13; j_call: TRBJ2-1; clone_size: -; cdr3_nt: TGTGCCAGCAGCGACGCACCGGGGGAGCAGTTCTTC; cdr3_aa: CASSDAPGEQFF
d_call: TRBD1; v_call: TRBV9; j_call: TRBJ2-3; clone_size: -; cdr3_nt: TGTGCCAGCAGGGCCACAGGGGGCTTTGGAGATACGCAGTATTTT; cdr3_aa: CASRATGGFGDTQYF